This entry describes one T cell receptor (beta chain). There are 15 residues in the CDR3. The J segment lost 0 bases and the V segment lost 2 bases, leaving 3 bases of the junction unmatched. Germline CDR1 reads MNHEY; CDR2 reads SVGEGT. This specimen comes from a study of control samples from healthy donors and cancer patients. Measured with immunoSEQ multiplex PCR; TCRdb has only the in-frame clones, and not every one. The table lists fewer than 200,000 clones, roughly 95% of them singletons. Sequences were obtained from blood. V usage is TRBV6-2 or TRBV6-3 and J usage is TRBJ2-5; 7 nucleotides match TRBD2. This clonotype was obtained from a woman aged 25 to 39 in good health. In DNA, the CDR3 is TGTGCCAGCAGTTACGGGGAGGGCAACCAAGAGACCCAGTACTTC. Its translation: CASSYGEGNQETQYF.